This TCR beta chain was identified during a study of T cell repertoires in cytomegalovirus infection. Study as a whole: Both CMV infection and a matching HLA type were indicated by public TCR beta signatures.

From the reads, TCRdb called clonotypes with MiXCR, one entry per CDR3 protein. The profile shows roughly 120,000 distinct CDR3 sequences, 32% of them singletons. Points from the study as a whole: The ex vivo response was dominated by HLA-C-restricted CMV-specific TCR beta clonotypes.

With respect to this clonotype: Antigen specificity is unknown.

The V segment lost 0 bases and the J segment 4 bases; nucleotides outside the gene matches: 8. Per the germline V gene, CDR1 is SEHNR and CDR2 is FQNEAQ (reference sequence). This CDR3 is 17 amino acids long. The chain carries TRBV7-9 and TRBJ2-1, with 8 bases fitting TRBD1. The origin of this receptor is a human donor in good health (CMV status not recorded). Some clones in this sample may be carry-over from other donors' samples. Sample: CD8+ T cells from cultured PBMCs, taken from culture after CMV antigen stimulation. The CDR3 DNA is TGTGCCAGCAGCTTAGCGATGGGACAGGACAAATACAATGAGCAGTTCTTC. Its protein is CASSLAMGQDKYNEQFF.